The 19 T cell receptor beta chains in this list originate from one sample, sequenced in a study of blood T cell repertoires in COVID-19. Sequencing was performed with immunoSEQ multiplex PCR; in TCRdb, only in-frame clones are kept and a portion is missing. The data show 46,000 or so clones, 90% seen once. The sequenced sample consisted of peripheral blood. The receptors come from a man between 65 and 85 years old with active COVID-19.

The chain couples TRBV9 to TRBJ2-5; TRBD1 might be the D (5 bases). The CDR3 runs to 17 residues. Germline lookup yields CDR1 SGDLS and CDR2 YYNGEE. Deletions cut 0 bases from V and 5 bases from J, with 20 bases between. The chain's CDR3 is CASSVAIRPQGRETQYF. For the CDR3, the DNA is TGTGCCAGCAGCGTAGCTATACGGCCGCAGGGTAGGGAGACCCAGTACTTC.

The V call is TRBV6-2 or TRBV6-3, the J call TRBJ2-5; D is unresolved. Germline V gene sequence: CDR1 MNHEY, CDR2 SVGEGT. The CDR3 covers 13 residues. The V gene lost 5 bases and the J gene lost 1 base, with 8 bases spanning the gap. CDR3 protein: CASSVVVQETQYF. In DNA, the CDR3 is TGTGCCAGCAGTGTAGTGGTCCAAGAGACCCAGTACTTC.

V gene TRBV19 combines with J gene TRBJ2-1, with 10 bases identical to TRBD2. Germline V gene sequence: CDR1 LNHDA, CDR2 SQIVND (reference sequence). J lost 6 bases, V lost 4 bases, and 12 bases had no gene match. The CDR3 length is 17 residues. DNA of the CDR3: TGTGCCAGTAGTACCTGGGGGGGACTAGCGAGCCCCAATGAGCAGTTCTTC. Its protein is CASSTWGGLASPNEQFF.

The rearrangement links TRBV4-2 to TRBJ2-7; D remains unclear. This CDR3 spans 15 amino acids. From germline, CDR1 is LGHNA and CDR2 YNFKEQ. Deletions cut 0 bases from V and 3 bases from J, with 12 bases between. The CDR3 is CASSQEAPPSYEQYF. In nucleotides, the CDR3 is TGTGCCAGCAGCCAAGAAGCCCCGCCGAGCTACGAGCAGTACTTC.

The rearrangement links TRBV7-2 to TRBJ2-3, with D maybe TRBD1 (6 bases). CDR1 and CDR2 (germline): SGHTA, FQGNSA. There are 13 residues in the CDR3. V lost 8 bases and J lost 3, with 12 bases in between. CDR3 amino acids: CASDSQGTDTQYF. The CDR3 nucleotides are TGTGCCAGCGATAGCCAGGGGACAGATACGCAGTATTTT.

This sequence joins TRBV6-5 and TRBJ2-7; TRBD1 matches at 9 bases. Trimming at V came to 7 bases and at J to 2 bases, leaving 9 bases not matched to a gene. Germline V gives CDR1 MNHEY, CDR2 SVGAGI. The CDR3 is made up of 15 amino acids. CDR3 loop: CASTSTGGNTYEQYF. CDR3 DNA sequence: TGTGCCAGCACCTCGACAGGGGGTAATACCTACGAGCAGTACTTC.

The chain recombines TRBV2 with TRBJ1-2; D not certain. The CDR3 is 14 amino acids. V dropped 2 bases and J dropped 4 bases, with 11 bases sitting between them. Germline V gives CDR1 SNHLY, CDR2 FYNNEI. CDR3 DNA: TGTGCCAGCAGTGAAAGGACGGGAATCTATGGCTACACCTTC. This translates into CASSERTGIYGYTF.

The V gene is TRBV7-2, the J gene TRBJ1-6, with D hard to call. CDR1 SGHTA and CDR2 FQGNSA come from the germline V gene. This CDR3 comprises 14 residues. The V end lost 3 bases, the J end lost 8 bases, and 11 bases lay between the germline ends. CDR3 nucleotides: TGTGCCAGCAGCTTTCTCGTAGATGATTCACCCCTCCACTTT. Translating it yields CASSFLVDDSPLHF. Supplemented by reference TRBV7-2 and TRBJ1-6, the full variable domain reads GAGVSQSPSNKVTEKGKDVELRCDPISGHTALYWYRQSLGQGLEFLIYFQGNSAPDKSGLPSDRFSAERTGGSVSTLTIQRTQQEDSAVYLCASSFLVDDSPLHFGNGTRLTVT.

V and J are TRBV30 and TRBJ2-1, with 8 positions matching TRBD2. Trimming at V came to 0 bases and at J to 7 bases, leaving 14 bases not matched to a gene. Germline CDR1 is GTSNPN and CDR2 is SVGIG (reference sequence). The CDR3 consists of 17 residues. The DNA for the CDR3 is TGTGCCTGGAGTGTACTAACTAGCGGTCCCCAAGGGAATGAGCAGTTCTTC. Encoded protein: CAWSVLTSGPQGNEQFF.

The chain combines TRBV3-1 (or the pseudogene TRBV3-2) with TRBJ1-1; D call uncertain. The CDR3 contains 14 residues. Trimming took 4 bases from V and 2 from J, leaving 11 bases between them. Germline loops: CDR1 LGHDT, CDR2 YNNKEL (reference sequence). CDR3 nucleotides: TGTGCCAGCAGCCCACGACCGGGAAACACTGAAGCTTTCTTT. Protein product: CASSPRPGNTEAFF.

CDR3 DNA sequence: TGCGCCAGCAGCCAGCGGGGGGCGCGGGAGGGATACTACGAGCAGTACTTC. This sequence encodes CASSQRGAREGYYEQYF. The chain employs TRBV4-1 and TRBJ2-7, with TRBD2 matching 9 bases. J gave up 3 bases and V 3 bases, and 12 bases lay outside the gene matches. CDR1 and CDR2 (germline): MGHRA, YSYEKL. This CDR3 region has 17 residues.

The chain is built from TRBV19 and TRBJ1-6; D gene unclear. The V gene's germline CDR1 is LNHDA and CDR2 SQIVND (reference sequence). Trimming took off 4 bases at V and 5 bases at J, with 9 bases between the two ends. This CDR3 region has 14 residues. CDR3 DNA sequence: TGTGCCAGTAGTAGGGCAGGCCATAATTCACCCCTCCACTTT. It specifies CASSRAGHNSPLHF.

The genes are TRBV2 and TRBJ2-5, with 12 bases lining up with TRBD2. CDR1 and CDR2 (germline): SNHLY, FYNNEI. This CDR3 has 14 amino acids. Trimming at V came to 7 bases and at J to 5 bases, leaving 5 bases not matched to a gene. The CDR3 loop reads CASTLAGGPETQYF. The CDR3 DNA follows: TGTGCCAGCACGCTAGCGGGGGGGCCGGAGACCCAGTACTTC.

V and J are TRBV27 and TRBJ2-1, with D perhaps TRBD1 (5 bases). CDR1 MNHEY and CDR2 SMNVEV come from the germline V gene (reference sequence). This CDR3 spans 14 amino acids. Between the trimmed V and J ends, which lost 3 bases and 3 bases, there was a span of 9 bases. Here the CDR3 reads CASSFGDSYNEQFF. In nucleotides, the CDR3 is TGTGCCAGCAGTTTTGGAGACAGCTACAATGAGCAGTTCTTC.

The gene calls are TRBV29-1 and TRBJ2-7; 7 positions match TRBD1. Looked up from germline, CDR1 is SQVTM and CDR2 is ANQGSEA. This CDR3 is 15 amino acids long. J was trimmed by 1 base and V by 4 bases; bases with no gene match: 10. The CDR3: CSVGRGGAGSYEQYF. Here the CDR3 DNA reads TGCAGCGTTGGCAGAGGGGGCGCCGGGTCCTACGAGCAGTACTTC.

The gene calls are TRBV5-6 and TRBJ2-7; a possible D gene is TRBD2 (6 bases). The V end was cut by 4 bases, the J end by 2 bases, with 10 bases between. The CDR3 covers 13 residues. Germline V lookup: CDR1 SGHDT, CDR2 YYEEEE. CDR3 residues: CASSKGRTYEQYF. The CDR3, as DNA: TGTGCCAGCAGCAAAGGGAGGACCTACGAGCAGTACTTC.

This chain links TRBV2 with TRBJ1-4; D might be TRBD1 (6 bases). Trimming took off 7 bases at V and 3 bases at J, with 9 bases between the two ends. Looked up from germline, CDR1 is SNHLY and CDR2 is FYNNEI. The CDR3 extends over 13 amino acids. This CDR3 is CASNGQPNEKLFF. CDR3 in DNA: TGTGCCAGCAATGGACAGCCTAATGAAAAACTGTTTTTT.

CDR3: CASSLRDRVEYF. In nucleotides, the CDR3 is TGTGCCAGCAGTTTAAGGGACAGGGTAGAATATTTT. V gene TRBV27 combines with J gene TRBJ2-3, with 9 bases aligning to TRBD1. Germline V gene data show CDR1 as MNHEY and CDR2 as SMNVEV (reference sequence). This CDR3 has 12 amino acids. J lost 15 bases, V lost 2 bases, and 6 bases had no gene match.

This clone showed up just a few times. The rearrangement uses TRBV6-2 or TRBV6-3 and TRBJ2-7; D unresolved. V lost 2 bases and J lost 3, with 26 bases in between. This CDR3 region has 19 residues. Germline assignment: CDR1 MNHEY and CDR2 SVGEGT. CDR3 loop: CASSYPHPIIVSSGYEQYF. CDR3 sequence (DNA): TGTGCCAGCAGTTACCCCCACCCAATCATCGTCTCTTCGGGCTACGAGCAGTACTTC.